Below, 17 T cell receptor beta chains from the same sample are listed, as sequenced in a study of T cells in Graves' hyperthyroidism and ophthalmopathy (dated by TCRdb to about 2019). Libraries were made using multiplex PCR. Sequenced on an Illumina HiSeq 2000. The TCR beta CDR3 regions were amplified from RNA transcripts. For the first round of RT-PCR on the TCR CDR3, the HTBI primer set was used together with the Qiagen OneStep RT-PCR kit. TCRdb reworked the public reads: Q25 trimming with fastp, MiXCR clone assembly, productive beta chains retained. Rows merge per CDR3 protein into single entries with the most common DNA and genes. This sample lists some 300,000 distinct CDR3 sequences; approximately 15% were detected once. The ten largest clones take up roughly 33% of the sample. Sample: blood. These TCRs come from a man aged 30 to 45 with Graves' hyperthyroidism.

This clonotype was counted ten times or more. The chain uses TRBV28 and TRBJ1-2; 8 nucleotides line up with TRBD1. The V gene's germline CDR1 is MDHEN and CDR2 SYDVKM. With V trimmed by 5 bases and J by 10 bases, 12 bases remained unmatched. CDR3 length: 14 amino acids. The CDR3 here is CASSAGQAPESYTF. CDR3 nucleotides: TGTGCCAGCAGTGCGGGACAGGCCCCTGAGTCCTACACCTTC.

This clonotype was recorded many times. V usage is TRBV20-1 and J usage is TRBJ2-7; D is possibly TRBD1 (6 bases). The CDR3 has 15 amino acids. From germline, CDR1 is DFQATT and CDR2 SNEGSKA (reference sequence). With 6 bases removed from V and 2 bases from J, the gap between germline ends came to 20 bases. The chain's CDR3 is CSAAGRWGRTYEQYF. DNA of the CDR3: TGCAGTGCCGCAGGAAGGTGGGGGCGAACCTACGAGCAGTACTTC.

Regarding this clonotype: A much larger clonotype is one base distant, so this may be a read error. The chain is built from TRBV27 and TRBJ1-2; D unclear. Trimming removed 6 bases from V and 2 bases from J, with 10 bases in between. The CDR3 has 13 amino acids. Germline-derived CDR1 and CDR2 are MNHEY and SMNVEV (reference sequence). The CDR3: CASRARENYGYTF. The CDR3 region has the DNA TGTGCCAGCAGGGCGAGGGAGAACTATGGCTACACCTTC.

This clonotype was seen only once. The gene calls are TRBV3-1 and TRBJ1-6; possibly TRBD1 for D (5 bases). This CDR3 comprises 18 residues. V was pared by 2 bases and J by 3 bases, with 17 bases between. In germline, CDR1 is LGHDT, CDR2 YNNKEL (reference sequence). Here the CDR3 DNA reads TGTGCCAGCAGCCAAAGCCAGGGATGGGGAAACTATAATTCACCCCTCCACTTT. The encoded protein is CASSQSQGWGNYNSPLHF.

In this sample, this clonotype turned up many times. The CDR3 is CASSSPLVEDGYTF. The CDR3, as DNA: TGTGCCAGCAGCTCCCCGTTGGTTGAAGATGGCTACACCTTC. The chain carries TRBV6-1 and TRBJ1-2, with D hard to call. The ends were cut back, 6 bases at V and 6 bases at J, with 17 bases in the middle. This CDR3 region has 14 residues. The germline CDR1 and CDR2 sequences are MNHNS and SASEGT.

The gene calls are TRBV4-1 and TRBJ2-2; D perhaps matches TRBD2 (7 bases). V was pared by 6 bases and J by 4 bases, with 15 bases between. This CDR3 contains 15 residues. Germline V gives CDR1 MGHRA, CDR2 YSYEKL. The CDR3 DNA is TGCGCCAGCAGTCGGGGGCTAGCGGTCACCGGGGAGCTGTTTTTT. Translated: CASSRGLAVTGELFF.

This clonotype has just a few counts. The gene calls are TRBV19 and TRBJ2-7; 10 bases map to TRBD1. CDR1 is LNHDA and CDR2 is SQIVND in the germline V gene (reference sequence). J lost 1 base, V lost 10 bases, and 10 bases had no gene match. The CDR3 is made up of 15 amino acids. For the CDR3, the DNA is TGTGCCACCCTCTCCCGACAGGGGGCTTCCTACGAGCAGTACTTC. Encoded protein: CATLSRQGASYEQYF.

The rearrangement links TRBV14 to TRBJ1-4, with D unresolved. Per the germline V gene, CDR1 is SGHDN and CDR2 is FVKESK. The CDR3 is 12 amino acids. Trimming stripped 5 bases from V and 7 bases from J, with 8 bases between. CDR3 sequence: CASSRFREKLFF. The DNA of the CDR3 is TGTGCCAGCAGCAGATTTCGTGAAAAACTGTTTTTT.

This chain links TRBV28 with TRBJ2-7, with 7 bases aligning to TRBD1. This CDR3 has 14 residues. The germline CDR1 and CDR2 sequences are MDHEN and SYDVKM. V was pared by 5 bases and J by 5 bases, with 9 bases of the junction left unmatched. CDR3 sequence: CASSATTGDDEQYF. The CDR3 DNA sequence: TGTGCCAGCAGTGCGACCACAGGGGACGACGAGCAGTACTTC.

This clonotype has at least ten counts. The J gene is TRBJ2-5, the V gene TRBV3-1; D is undetermined. Trimming removed 1 base from V and 1 base from J, with 16 bases in between. Germline V gives CDR1 LGHDT, CDR2 YNNKEL (reference sequence). The CDR3 is made up of 17 amino acids. DNA of the CDR3: TGTGCCAGCAGCCAAGTGTACGGCAGGAGAGTCCAAGAGACCCAGTACTTC. It translates to CASSQVYGRRVQETQYF.

This clonotype showed up many times. J is TRBJ2-7 and V is TRBV20-1; no firm D call. The V gene lost 2 bases and the J gene lost 2 bases, with 10 bases spanning the gap. This CDR3 region has 13 residues. Germline-derived CDR1 and CDR2 are DFQATT and SNEGSKA (reference sequence). The CDR3 reads CSARTTGTYEQYF. Written as DNA, the CDR3 is TGCAGTGCTAGAACAACTGGGACCTACGAGCAGTACTTC.

This clonotype was seen more than once but under ten times. Here the CDR3 reads CASSFLSLRTSGTGDSTDTQYF. CDR3 nucleotides: TGTGCCAGCAGCTTCCTGTCCCTACGTACTAGCGGGACGGGAGACTCCACAGATACGCAGTATTTT. This rearrangement joins TRBV13 to TRBJ2-3, with 10 bases matching TRBD2. The CDR3 extends over 22 amino acids. Germline values: CDR1 PRHDT, CDR2 FYEKMQ (reference sequence). J gave up 2 bases and V 3 bases, and 23 bases lay outside the gene matches.

The V call is TRBV7-6, the J call TRBJ2-7, with a weak D call TRBD1 (5 bases). This CDR3 comprises 14 residues. From germline, CDR1 is SGHVS and CDR2 FNYEAQ. Trimming pared 1 base from V and 2 bases from J, leaving 9 bases between. For the CDR3, the DNA is TGTGCCAGCAGCTTAGAAGGGGAAGCCTACGAGCAGTACTTC. Amino acid sequence: CASSLEGEAYEQYF.

The CDR3 DNA sequence: TGTGCCAGCAGTGGGCGCCCAGTTACCGGGGAGCTGTTTTTT. Encoded protein: CASSGRPVTGELFF. V and J are TRBV27 and TRBJ2-2; D not resolved. Germline CDR1 is MNHEY and CDR2 is SMNVEV (reference sequence). V dropped 5 bases and J dropped 5 bases, with 12 bases sitting between them. This CDR3 region has 14 residues.

This clonotype was seen a single time. This chain's CDR3 is CAWSLGTGGYFYTF. The DNA of the CDR3 is TGTGCCTGGAGCCTCGGGACAGGGGGCTATTTTTACACCTTC. V is TRBV30 and J is TRBJ1-2, with 12 positions matching TRBD1. The CDR3 extends over 14 amino acids. Germline trimming cut 3 bases from V and 11 bases from J; bases unmatched to any gene: 10. The germline V gene has CDR1 GTSNPN and CDR2 SVGIG (reference sequence).

This clonotype appeared many times. The chain recombines TRBV5-1 with TRBJ2-3, with D possibly TRBD2 on 5 matching bases. The V end was cut by 4 bases, the J end by 0 bases, with 12 bases between. Germline V CDR1 and CDR2: SGHRS, YFSETQ. This CDR3 is built from 15 residues. The CDR3 protein is CASSPRTQSTDTQYF. The DNA for the CDR3 is TGCGCCAGCAGCCCACGGACTCAAAGCACAGATACGCAGTATTTT.

This clonotype has only a few counts. This chain joins TRBV28 and TRBJ1-5; a possible D gene is TRBD1 (6 bases). Germline CDR1 and CDR2: MDHEN and SYDVKM. The CDR3 length is 16 residues. The V end was cut by 3 bases, the J end by 3 bases, with 15 bases between. Here the CDR3 DNA reads TGTGCCAGCAGTTTTTCGGCAGGGGTGGACAATCAGCCCCAGCATTTT. Translated: CASSFSAGVDNQPQHF.